One and the same sample provided the 9 T cell receptor beta chains below, sequenced in a study of T cell responses to AZD1222 COVID-19 vaccine. The data were produced by immunoSEQ multiplex PCR, yet TCRdb's version contains in-frame clones alone and is incomplete. Among 90,000 to 150,000 clones, less than 90% were seen once, and the ten largest hold 2.4%. The sequenced sample was peripheral blood, obtained on day 0 of AZD1222 vaccination. Every receptor here comes from an adult in good health.

The chain carries TRBV5-1 and TRBJ2-3, with a tentative D call TRBD2 (5 bases). The germline V gene encodes CDR1 SGHRS and CDR2 YFSETQ. The CDR3 totals 16 residues. Trimming stripped 0 bases from V and 6 bases from J, with 17 bases between. The CDR3 sequence is CASSLGSSPNGDTQYF. The CDR3 region has the DNA TGCGCCAGCAGCTTGGGATCTAGCCCGAACGGGGATACGCAGTATTTT.

The V and J genes are TRBV5-4 and TRBJ1-1; TRBD1 is a possible D gene (6 bases). Germline V gene sequence: CDR1 SGHNT, CDR2 YYREEE (reference sequence). Trimming stripped 4 bases from V and 3 bases from J, with 16 bases between. The length of the CDR3 is 15 residues. The CDR3 loop reads CASSHQRGGYTEAFF. The CDR3 DNA is TGTGCCAGCAGCCACCAACGAGGGGGTTACACTGAAGCTTTCTTT.

The CDR3 loop reads CASSAGTGSYQETQYF. The CDR3 DNA reads as TGTGCCAGCAGCGCCGGGACAGGGAGCTACCAAGAGACCCAGTACTTC. The chain combines TRBV9 with TRBJ2-5; 9 positions match TRBD1. The CDR3 runs to 16 residues. Germline loops: CDR1 SGDLS, CDR2 YYNGEE. The J segment lost 0 bases and the V segment lost 3 bases, leaving 6 bases of the junction unmatched. Using reference TRBV9 and TRBJ2-5 for the parts outside the CDR3, the full variable domain is DSGVTQTPKHLITATGQRVTLRCSPRSGDLSVYWYQQSLDQGLQFLIQYYNGEERAKGNILERFSAQQFPDLHSELNLSSLELGDSALYFCASSAGTGSYQETQYFGPGTRLLVL.

This chain connects TRBV19 to TRBJ2-7; D is ambiguous. CDR3 length: 13 residues. Germline-derived CDR1 and CDR2 are LNHDA and SQIVND (reference sequence). Between the trimmed V and J ends, which lost 5 bases and 3 bases, there was a span of 11 bases. CDR3 sequence (DNA): TGTGCCAGTAGTGGACGAATGGGCTACGAGCAGTACTTC. Translation: CASSGRMGYEQYF.

This chain uses TRBV6-5 with TRBJ1-1; D is perhaps TRBD1 (5 bases). Deletions cut 8 bases from V and 1 base from J, with 11 bases between. This CDR3 comprises 13 residues. From germline, CDR1 is MNHEY and CDR2 SVGAGI. This CDR3 is CASSPRANTEAFF. The CDR3 nucleotides are TGTGCCAGCTCGCCCAGGGCGAACACTGAAGCTTTCTTT.

The gene calls are TRBV3-1 (or the pseudogene TRBV3-2) and TRBJ1-2, with 9 positions matching TRBD1. This CDR3 comprises 13 residues. Germline CDR1 and CDR2: LGHDT and YNNKEL (reference sequence). The junction had 5 bases not matched to a gene; V was cut back by 4 bases and J by 8 bases. The CDR3 region has the DNA TGTGCCAGCAGCCCTTCGGGACAGGGCGGCTACACCTTC. It encodes CASSPSGQGGYTF.

The chain recombines TRBV28 with TRBJ2-7; no clear D gene. With 5 bases removed from V and 0 bases from J, the gap between germline ends came to 11 bases. CDR1 is MDHEN and CDR2 is SYDVKM in the germline V gene. This CDR3 is built from 14 residues. The chain's CDR3 is CASSNQIFSYEQYF. The CDR3 nucleotides read TGTGCCAGCAGTAATCAGATTTTCTCCTACGAGCAGTACTTC.

This clone was detected only once. The chain recombines TRBV7-9 with TRBJ2-1; D is undetermined. The germline gives CDR1 SEHNR, CDR2 FQNEAQ (reference sequence). V lost 5 bases, J lost 6 bases, and 20 bases lay in between. The CDR3 runs to 16 residues. In nucleotides, the CDR3 is TGTGCCAGCAGCCCCTGGGGATCCGGACCCTCCAATGAGCAGTTCTTC. As protein: CASSPWGSGPSNEQFF.

The chain employs TRBV28 and TRBJ2-3; D gene uncertain. CDR1 is MDHEN, CDR2 SYDVKM, per germline. CDR3 length: 13 residues. Between the trimmed V and J ends, which lost 9 bases and 2 bases, there was a span of 12 bases. Here the CDR3 DNA reads TGTGCCAGTAGACATGGGTCCACAGATACGCAGTATTTT. This translates into CASRHGSTDTQYF.